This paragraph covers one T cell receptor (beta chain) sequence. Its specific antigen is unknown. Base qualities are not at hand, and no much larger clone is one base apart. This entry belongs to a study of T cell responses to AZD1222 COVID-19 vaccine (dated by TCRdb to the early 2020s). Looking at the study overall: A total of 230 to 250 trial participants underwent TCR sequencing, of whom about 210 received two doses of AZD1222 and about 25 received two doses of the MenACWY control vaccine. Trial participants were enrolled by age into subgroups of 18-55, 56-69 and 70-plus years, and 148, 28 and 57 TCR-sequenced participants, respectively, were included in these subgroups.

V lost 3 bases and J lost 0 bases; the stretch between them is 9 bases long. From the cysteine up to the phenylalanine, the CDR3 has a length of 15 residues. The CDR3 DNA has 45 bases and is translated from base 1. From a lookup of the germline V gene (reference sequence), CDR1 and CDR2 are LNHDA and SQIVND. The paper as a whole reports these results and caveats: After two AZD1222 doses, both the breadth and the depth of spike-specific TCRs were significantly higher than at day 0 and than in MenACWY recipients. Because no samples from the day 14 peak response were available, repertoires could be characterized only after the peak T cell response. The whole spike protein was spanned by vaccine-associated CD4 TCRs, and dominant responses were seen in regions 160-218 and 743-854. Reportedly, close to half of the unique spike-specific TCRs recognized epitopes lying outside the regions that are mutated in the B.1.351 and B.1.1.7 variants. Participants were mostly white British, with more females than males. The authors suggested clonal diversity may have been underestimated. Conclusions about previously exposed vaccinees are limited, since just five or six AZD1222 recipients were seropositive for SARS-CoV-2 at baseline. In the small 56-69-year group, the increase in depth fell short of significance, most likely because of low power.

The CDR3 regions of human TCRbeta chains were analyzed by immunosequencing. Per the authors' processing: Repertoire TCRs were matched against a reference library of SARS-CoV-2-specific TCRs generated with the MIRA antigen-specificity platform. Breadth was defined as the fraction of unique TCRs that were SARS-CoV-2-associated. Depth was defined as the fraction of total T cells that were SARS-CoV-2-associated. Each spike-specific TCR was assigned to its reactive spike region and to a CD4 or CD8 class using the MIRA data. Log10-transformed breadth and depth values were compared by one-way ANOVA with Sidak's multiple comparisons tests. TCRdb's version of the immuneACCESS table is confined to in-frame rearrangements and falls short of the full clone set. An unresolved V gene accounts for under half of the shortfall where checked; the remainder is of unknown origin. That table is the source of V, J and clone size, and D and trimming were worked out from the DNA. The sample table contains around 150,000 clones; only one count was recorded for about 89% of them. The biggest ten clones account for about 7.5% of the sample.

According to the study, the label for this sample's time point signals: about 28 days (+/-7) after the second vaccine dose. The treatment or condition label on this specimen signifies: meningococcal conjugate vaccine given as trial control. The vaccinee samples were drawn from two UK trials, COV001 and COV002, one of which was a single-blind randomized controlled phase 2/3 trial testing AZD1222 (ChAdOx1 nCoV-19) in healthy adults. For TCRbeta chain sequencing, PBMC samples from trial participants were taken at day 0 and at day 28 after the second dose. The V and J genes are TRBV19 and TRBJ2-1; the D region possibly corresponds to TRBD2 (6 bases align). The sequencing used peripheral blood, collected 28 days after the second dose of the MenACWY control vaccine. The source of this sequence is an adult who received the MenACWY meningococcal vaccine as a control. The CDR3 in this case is CASSMFGSSYNEQFF. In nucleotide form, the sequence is TGTGCCAGTAGTATGTTCGGGAGCTCCTACAATGAGCAGTTCTTC.